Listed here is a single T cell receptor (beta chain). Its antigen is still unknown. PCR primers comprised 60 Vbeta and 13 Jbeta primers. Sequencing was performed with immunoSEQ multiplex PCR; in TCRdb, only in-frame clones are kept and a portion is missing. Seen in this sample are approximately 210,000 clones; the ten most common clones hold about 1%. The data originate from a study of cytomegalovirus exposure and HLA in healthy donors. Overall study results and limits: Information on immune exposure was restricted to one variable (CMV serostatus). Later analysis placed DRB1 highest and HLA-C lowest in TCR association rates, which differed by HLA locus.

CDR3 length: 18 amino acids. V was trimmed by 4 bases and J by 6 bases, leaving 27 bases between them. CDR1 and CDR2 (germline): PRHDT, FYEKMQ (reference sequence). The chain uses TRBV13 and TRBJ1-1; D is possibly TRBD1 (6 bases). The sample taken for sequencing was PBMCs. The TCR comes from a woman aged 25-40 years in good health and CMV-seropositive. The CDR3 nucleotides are TGTGCCAGCAGCTCCCTCACAGGGAGGGGGAGGGATGGCTCTGAAGCTTTCTTT. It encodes CASSSLTGRGRDGSEAFF.